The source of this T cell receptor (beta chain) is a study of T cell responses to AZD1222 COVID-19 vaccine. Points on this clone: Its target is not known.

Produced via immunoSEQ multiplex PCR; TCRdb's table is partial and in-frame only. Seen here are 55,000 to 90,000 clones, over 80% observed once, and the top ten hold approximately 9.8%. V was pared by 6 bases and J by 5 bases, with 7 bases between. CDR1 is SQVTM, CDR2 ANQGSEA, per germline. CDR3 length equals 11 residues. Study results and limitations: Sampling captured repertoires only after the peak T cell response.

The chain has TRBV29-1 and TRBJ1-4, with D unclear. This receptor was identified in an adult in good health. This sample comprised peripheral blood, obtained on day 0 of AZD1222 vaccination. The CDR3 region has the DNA TGCAGCGTGGCCCTAAATGAAAAACTGTTTTTT. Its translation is CSVALNEKLFF.